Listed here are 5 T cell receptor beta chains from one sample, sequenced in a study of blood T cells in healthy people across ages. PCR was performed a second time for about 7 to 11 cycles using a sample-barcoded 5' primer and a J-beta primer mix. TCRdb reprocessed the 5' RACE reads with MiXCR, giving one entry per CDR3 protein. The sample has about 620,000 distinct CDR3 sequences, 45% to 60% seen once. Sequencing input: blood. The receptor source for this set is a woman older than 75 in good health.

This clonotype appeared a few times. CDR3 amino acids: CATSDSRQGGAQPQHF. The CDR3 bases are TGTGCCACCAGTGACAGTCGACAGGGTGGGGCTCAGCCCCAGCATTTT. The V call is TRBV24-1, the J call TRBJ1-5; the match to TRBD1 covers 7 bases. This CDR3 is built from 16 residues. V lost 4 bases, J lost 6 bases, and 11 bases stayed unmatched. Germline values: CDR1 KGHDR, CDR2 SFDVKD.

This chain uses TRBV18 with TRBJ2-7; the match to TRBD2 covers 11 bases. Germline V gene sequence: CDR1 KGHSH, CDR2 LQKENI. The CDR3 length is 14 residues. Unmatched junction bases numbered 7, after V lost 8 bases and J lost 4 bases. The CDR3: CASTSGSEVYEQYF. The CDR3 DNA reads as TGTGCCAGCACTAGCGGGAGTGAGGTATACGAGCAGTACTTC.

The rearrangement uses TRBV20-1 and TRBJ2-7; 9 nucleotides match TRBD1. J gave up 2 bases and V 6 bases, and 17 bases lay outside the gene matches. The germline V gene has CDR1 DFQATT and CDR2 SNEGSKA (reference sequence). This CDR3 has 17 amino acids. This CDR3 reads CSAPSPTRDRVTYEQYF. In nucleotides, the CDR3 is TGCAGTGCCCCCTCCCCGACCCGGGACAGGGTGACCTACGAGCAGTACTTC.

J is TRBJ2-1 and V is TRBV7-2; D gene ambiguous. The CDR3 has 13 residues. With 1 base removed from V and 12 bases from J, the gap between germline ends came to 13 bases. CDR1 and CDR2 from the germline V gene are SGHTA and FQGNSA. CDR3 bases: TGTGCCAGCAGCTTAGGCCAGGTACGGGTGCAGTTCTTC. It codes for CASSLGQVRVQFF.

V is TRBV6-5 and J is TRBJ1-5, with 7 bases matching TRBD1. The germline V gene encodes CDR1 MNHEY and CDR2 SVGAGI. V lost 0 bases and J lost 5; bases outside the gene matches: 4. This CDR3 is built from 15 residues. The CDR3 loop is CASSYSSGGHQPQHF. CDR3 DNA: TGTGCCAGCAGTTACTCTTCAGGGGGGCATCAGCCCCAGCATTTT.